A selection of T cell receptor beta chains follows, all from one sample in a study of T-cell reconstitution after alpha-beta-depleted transplantation in children. TCRdb passed the PCR reads through MiXCR, listing each CDR3 protein once. The data contain hundreds of thousands of distinct CDR3 sequences, roughly 9.1% of them seen just once; the ten biggest clones take up about a third. The sequencing here drew on PBMCs, mostly from graft donor cells, taken 360 days after TCRalphabeta/CD19-depleted stem cell transplant. Every receptor here comes from a male patient between 2 and 10 years old who had a stem cell transplant for acute myeloid leukemia, so the T cells may come from the graft donor. Both conserved end residues are part of each CDR3. A D gene is named only where the DNA matches it firmly. Some rows have no size entry. The others give once, few or many, or a class for an expanded clone.

TRBV25-1	many	-	TRBJ2-3	CASGKNSPDTQYF	TGTGCCAGCGGCAAGAACAGCCCGGATACGCAGTATTTT
TRBV20-1	-	TRBD2	TRBJ2-5	CCASKTIPTSPQETQYF	TGCTGTGCTTCTAAGACGATCCCGACTAGCCCCCAAGAGACCCAGTACTTC
TRBV5-4	-	TRBD2	TRBJ2-1	CASSSKEFFLAGKSSYNEQFF	TGTGCCAGCAGCTCCAAAGAATTTTTTCTAGCGGGGAAAAGCTCCTACAATGAGCAGTTCTTC
TRBV9	few	-	TRBJ2-2	CASSQTVGGGYTGELFF	TGTGCCAGCAGCCAGACAGTAGGTGGGGGGTACACCGGGGAGCTGTTTTTT
TRBV5-1	few	-	TRBJ1-1	CASSQRMGGYTEAFF	TGCGCCAGCAGCCAACGGATGGGGGGATACACTGAAGCTTTCTTT
TRBV12-3/TRBV12-4	many	-	TRBJ1-1	CASRSQMNTEAFF	TGTGCCAGCAGAAGTCAGATGAACACTGAAGCTTTCTTT
TRBV2	-	TRBD1	TRBJ1-1	CASSPRQGAGNTEAFF	TGTGCCAGCAGTCCCCGACAGGGGGCGGGAAACACTGAAGCTTTCTTT
TRBV9	few	-	TRBJ2-5	CASSAEEETQYF	TGTGCCAGCAGCGCCGAGGAGGAGACCCAGTACTTC
TRBV12-3/TRBV12-4	many	TRBD1	TRBJ2-5	CASRLRDSQETQYF	TGTGCCAGCAGGCTCCGGGACAGCCAAGAGACCCAGTACTTC
TRBV20-1	-	TRBD1	TRBJ2-2	CSARGYRDRTNTGELFF	TGCAGTGCTAGAGGGTACCGGGACAGGACGAACACCGGGGAGCTGTTTTTT
TRBV12-3/TRBV12-4	many	TRBD2	TRBJ2-1	CASSILAGADRVQFF	TGTGCCAGCAGTATATTAGCGGGGGCTGACAGGGTGCAGTTCTTC
TRBV20-1	many	-	TRBJ1-6	CSARERGWNSPLHF	TGCAGTGCCCGAGAGAGGGGATGGAATTCACCCCTCCACTTT
TRBV4-1	-	-	TRBJ2-1	CASSQVPLLAASSYNEQFF	TGCGCCAGCAGCCAGGTCCCCCTCTTGGCGGCGAGCTCCTACAATGAGCAGTTCTTC
TRBV4-2	few	-	TRBJ1-4	CASLSPAGEKLFF	TGTGCCAGCTTGTCCCCAGCCGGTGAAAAACTGTTTTTT
TRBV27	-	-	TRBJ2-5	CASSLVGRAGEETQYF	TGTGCCAGCAGTTTAGTGGGGCGGGCAGGGGAGGAGACCCAGTACTTC
TRBV12-3/TRBV12-4	many	TRBD1	TRBJ2-1	CASSSGQGLADYSYNEQFF	TGTGCCAGCAGTTCGGGACAGGGGCTAGCGGACTACTCCTACAATGAGCAGTTCTTC
TRBV11-2	few	-	TRBJ2-5	CASSLVPGFRLQQETQYF	TGTGCCAGCAGTTTAGTTCCGGGGTTCCGACTTCAACAAGAGACCCAGTACTTC
TRBV4-3	few	-	TRBJ1-2	CASSQHSATGGGGYTF	TGCGCCAGCAGCCAACACTCGGCAACAGGAGGCGGGGGCTACACCTTC
TRBV28	few	TRBD2	TRBJ2-1	CASAFSGEGLTNEQFF	TGTGCCAGCGCCTTCTCTGGGGAGGGCCTTACCAATGAGCAGTTCTTC
TRBV7-8	few	TRBD1	TRBJ1-1	CASSSLGTGGSPAFF	TGTGCCAGCAGCTCGCTGGGGACAGGGGGCAGTCCAGCTTTCTTT
TRBV20-1	once	-	TRBJ1-2	CCANDRSPIKANYGYTF	TGCTGTGCTAACGACCGGAGTCCGATAAAAGCTAACTATGGCTACACCTTC
TRBV5-1	many	-	TRBJ2-5	CASSLAGGSETQYF	TGCGCCAGCAGCTTGGCTGGGGGCTCGGAGACCCAGTACTTC